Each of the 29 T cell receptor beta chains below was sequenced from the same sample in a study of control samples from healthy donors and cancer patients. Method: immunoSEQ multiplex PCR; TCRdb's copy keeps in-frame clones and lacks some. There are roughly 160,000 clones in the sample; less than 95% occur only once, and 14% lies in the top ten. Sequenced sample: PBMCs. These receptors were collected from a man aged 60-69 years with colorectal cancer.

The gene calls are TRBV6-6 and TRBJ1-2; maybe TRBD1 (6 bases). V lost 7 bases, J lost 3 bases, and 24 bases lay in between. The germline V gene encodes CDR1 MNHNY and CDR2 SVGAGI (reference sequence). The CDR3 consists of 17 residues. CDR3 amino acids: CASIRRSGDRGYYGYTF. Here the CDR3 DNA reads TGTGCCAGCATTCGCAGGTCAGGGGATCGTGGTTACTATGGCTACACCTTC.

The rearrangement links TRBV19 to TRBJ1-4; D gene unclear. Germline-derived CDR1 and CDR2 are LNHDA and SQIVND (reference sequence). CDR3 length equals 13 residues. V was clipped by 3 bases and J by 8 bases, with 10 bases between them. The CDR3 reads CASSILSGEKLFF. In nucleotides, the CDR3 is TGTGCCAGTAGTATTCTCAGTGGGGAAAAACTGTTTTTT.

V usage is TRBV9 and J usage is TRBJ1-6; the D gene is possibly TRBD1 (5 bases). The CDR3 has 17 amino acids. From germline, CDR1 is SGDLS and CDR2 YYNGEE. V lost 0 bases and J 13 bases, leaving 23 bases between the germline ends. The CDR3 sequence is CASSVDLRRGGENPLHF. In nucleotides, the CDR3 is TGTGCCAGCAGCGTAGATCTCCGGCGCGGAGGGGAGAACCCCCTCCACTTT.

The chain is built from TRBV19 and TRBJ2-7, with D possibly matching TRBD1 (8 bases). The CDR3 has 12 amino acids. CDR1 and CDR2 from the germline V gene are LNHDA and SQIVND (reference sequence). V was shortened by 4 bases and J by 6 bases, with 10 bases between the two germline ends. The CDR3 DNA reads TGTGCCAGTAGTAACAGGGGGGGCGAGCAGTACTTC. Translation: CASSNRGGEQYF.

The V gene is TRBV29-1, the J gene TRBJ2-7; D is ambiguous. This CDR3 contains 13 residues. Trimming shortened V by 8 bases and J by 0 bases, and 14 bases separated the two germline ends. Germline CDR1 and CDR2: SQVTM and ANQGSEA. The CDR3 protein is CSCDTPDSYEQYF. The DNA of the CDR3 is TGCAGCTGTGACACACCAGACTCCTACGAGCAGTACTTC.

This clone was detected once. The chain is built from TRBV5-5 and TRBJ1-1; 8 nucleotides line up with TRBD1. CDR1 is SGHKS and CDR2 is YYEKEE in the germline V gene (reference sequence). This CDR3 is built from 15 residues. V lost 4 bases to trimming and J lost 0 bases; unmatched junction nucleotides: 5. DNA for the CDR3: TGTGCCAGCAGCCCTGGGACAGGCATGAACACTGAAGCTTTCTTT. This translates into CASSPGTGMNTEAFF.

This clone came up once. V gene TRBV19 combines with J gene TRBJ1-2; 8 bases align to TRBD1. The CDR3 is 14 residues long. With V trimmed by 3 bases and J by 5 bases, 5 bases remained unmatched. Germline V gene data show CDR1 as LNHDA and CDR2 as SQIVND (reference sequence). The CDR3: CASSIQGAVYGYTF. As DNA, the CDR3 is TGTGCCAGTAGTATCCAGGGGGCTGTGTATGGCTACACCTTC.

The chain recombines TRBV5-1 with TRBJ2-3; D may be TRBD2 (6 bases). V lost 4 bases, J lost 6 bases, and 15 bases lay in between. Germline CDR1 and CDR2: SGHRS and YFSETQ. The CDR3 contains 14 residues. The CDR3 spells CASSAGSYIDTQYF. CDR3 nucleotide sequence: TGCGCCAGCAGCGCCGGGAGCTATATCGATACGCAGTATTTT.

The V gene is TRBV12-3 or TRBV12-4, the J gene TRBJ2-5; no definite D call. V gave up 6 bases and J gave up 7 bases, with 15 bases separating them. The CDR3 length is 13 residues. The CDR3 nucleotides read TGTGCCAGCAGCGAATCGCGACGAGCGACCCAGTACTTC. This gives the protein CASSESRRATQYF.

Here the CDR3 reads CASSPDSYYEQYF. CDR3 coding DNA: TGTGCCAGCAGCCCGGACAGCTACTACGAGCAGTACTTC. The chain joins TRBV7-8 to TRBJ2-7; tentative D call: TRBD1 (6 bases). V lost 5 bases, J lost 3 bases, and 11 bases lay in between. Germline CDR1 is SGHVS and CDR2 is FQNEAQ. The CDR3 consists of 13 residues.

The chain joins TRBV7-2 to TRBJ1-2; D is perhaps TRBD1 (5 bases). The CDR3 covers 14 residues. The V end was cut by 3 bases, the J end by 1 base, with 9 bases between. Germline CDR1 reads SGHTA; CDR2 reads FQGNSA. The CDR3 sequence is CASSFGGSNYGYTF. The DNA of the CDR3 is TGTGCCAGCAGCTTTGGGGGGAGTAACTATGGCTACACCTTC.

Written as DNA, the CDR3 is TGTGCCAGCAGAGAAAGTAGCGGGCCCTCCTACGAGCAGTACTTC. Its translation is CASRESSGPSYEQYF. This sequence joins TRBV2 and TRBJ2-7, with TRBD2 identical over 7 bases. J lost 0 bases, V lost 6 bases, and 8 bases had no gene match. The CDR3 loop spans 15 amino acids. Germline V gene sequence: CDR1 SNHLY, CDR2 FYNNEI. Supplemented by reference TRBV2 and TRBJ2-7, the full variable domain reads EPEVTQTPSHQVTQMGQEVILRCVPISNHLYFYWYRQILGQKVEFLVSFYNNEISEKSEIFDDQFSVERPDGSNFTLKIRSTKLEDSAMYFCASRESSGPSYEQYFGPGTRLTVT.

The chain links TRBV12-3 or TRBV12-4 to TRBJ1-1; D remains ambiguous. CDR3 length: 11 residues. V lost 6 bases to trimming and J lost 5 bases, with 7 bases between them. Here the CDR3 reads CASSPGTEAFF. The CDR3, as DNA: TGTGCCAGCAGCCCCGGAACTGAAGCTTTCTTT.

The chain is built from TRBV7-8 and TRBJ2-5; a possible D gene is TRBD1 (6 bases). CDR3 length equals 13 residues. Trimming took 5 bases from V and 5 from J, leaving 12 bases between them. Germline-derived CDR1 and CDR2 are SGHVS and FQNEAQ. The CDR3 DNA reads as TGTGCCAGCAGCCCAGGGGTTAAGGAGACCCAGTACTTC. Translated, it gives CASSPGVKETQYF.

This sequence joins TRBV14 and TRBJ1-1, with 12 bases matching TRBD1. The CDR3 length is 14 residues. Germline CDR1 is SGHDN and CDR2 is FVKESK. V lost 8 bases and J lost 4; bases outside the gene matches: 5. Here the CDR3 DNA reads TGTGCCAGCGGGGGACAGGGGGCGAGCACTGAAGCTTTCTTT. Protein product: CASGGQGASTEAFF. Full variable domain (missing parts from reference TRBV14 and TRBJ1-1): EAGVTQFPSHSVIEKGQTVTLRCDPISGHDNLYWYRRVMGKEIKFLLHFVKESKQDESGMPNNRFLAERTGGTYSTLKVQPAELEDSGVYFCASGGQGASTEAFFGQGTRLTVV.

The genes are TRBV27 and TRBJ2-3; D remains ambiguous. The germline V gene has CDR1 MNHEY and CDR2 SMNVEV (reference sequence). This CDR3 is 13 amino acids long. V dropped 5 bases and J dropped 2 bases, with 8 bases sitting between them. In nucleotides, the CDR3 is TGTGCCAGCAGTCACCCGCACACAGATACGCAGTATTTT. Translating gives CASSHPHTDTQYF.

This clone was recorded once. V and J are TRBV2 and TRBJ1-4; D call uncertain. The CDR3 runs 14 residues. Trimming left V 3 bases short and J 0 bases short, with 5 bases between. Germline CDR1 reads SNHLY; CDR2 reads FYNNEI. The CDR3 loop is CASSEVATNEKLFF. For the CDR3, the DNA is TGTGCCAGCAGTGAGGTGGCAACTAATGAAAAACTGTTTTTT.

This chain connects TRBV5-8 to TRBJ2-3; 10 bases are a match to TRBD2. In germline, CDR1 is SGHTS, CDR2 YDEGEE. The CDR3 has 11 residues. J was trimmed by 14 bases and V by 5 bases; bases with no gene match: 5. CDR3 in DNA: TGTGCCAGCAGTTTAGCGGGGGGTGGGTATTTT. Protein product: CASSLAGGGYF.

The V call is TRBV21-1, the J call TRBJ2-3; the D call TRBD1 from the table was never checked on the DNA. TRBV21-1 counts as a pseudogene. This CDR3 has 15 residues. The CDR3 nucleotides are TGTGCCAGCAGGCGACAGGGCCATAGCACAGATACGCAGTATTTT. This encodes CASRRQGHSTDTQYF.

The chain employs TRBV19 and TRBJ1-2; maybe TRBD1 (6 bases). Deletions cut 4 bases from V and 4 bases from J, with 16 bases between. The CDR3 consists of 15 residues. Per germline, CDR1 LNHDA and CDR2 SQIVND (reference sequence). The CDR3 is CASSTPQGISYGYTF. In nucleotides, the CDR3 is TGTGCCAGTAGTACTCCACAGGGAATCTCCTATGGCTACACCTTC.

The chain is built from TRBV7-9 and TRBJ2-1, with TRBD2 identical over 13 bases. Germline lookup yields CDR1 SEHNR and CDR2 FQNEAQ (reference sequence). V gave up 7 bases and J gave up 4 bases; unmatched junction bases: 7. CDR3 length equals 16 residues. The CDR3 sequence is CASTPGLAGEYNEQFF. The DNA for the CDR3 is TGTGCCAGCACCCCCGGACTAGCGGGGGAGTACAATGAGCAGTTCTTC. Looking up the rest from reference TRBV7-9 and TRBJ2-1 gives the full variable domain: DTGVSQNPRHKITKRGQNVTFRCDPISEHNRLYWYRQTLGQGPEFLTYFQNEAQLEKSRLLSDRFSAERPKGSFSTLEIQRTEQGDSAMYLCASTPGLAGEYNEQFFGPGTRLTVL.

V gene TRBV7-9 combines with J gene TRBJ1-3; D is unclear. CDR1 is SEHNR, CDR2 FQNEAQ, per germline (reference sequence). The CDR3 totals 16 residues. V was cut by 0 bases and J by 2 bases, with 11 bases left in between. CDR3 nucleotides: TGTGCCAGCAGCTTAGCGCGCAGTGGAGCTGGAAACACCATATATTTT. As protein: CASSLARSGAGNTIYF.

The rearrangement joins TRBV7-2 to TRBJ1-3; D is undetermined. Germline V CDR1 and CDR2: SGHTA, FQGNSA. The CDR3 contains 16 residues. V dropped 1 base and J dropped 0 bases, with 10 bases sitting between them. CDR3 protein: CASSLGEMGSGNTIYF. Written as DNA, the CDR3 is TGTGCCAGCAGCTTAGGAGAAATGGGCTCTGGAAACACCATATATTTT.

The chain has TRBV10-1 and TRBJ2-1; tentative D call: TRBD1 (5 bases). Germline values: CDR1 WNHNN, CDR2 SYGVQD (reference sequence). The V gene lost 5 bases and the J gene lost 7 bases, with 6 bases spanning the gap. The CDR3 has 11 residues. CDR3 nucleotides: TGCGCCAGCAGTCAGGGTAATGAGCAGTTCTTC. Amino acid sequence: CASSQGNEQFF.

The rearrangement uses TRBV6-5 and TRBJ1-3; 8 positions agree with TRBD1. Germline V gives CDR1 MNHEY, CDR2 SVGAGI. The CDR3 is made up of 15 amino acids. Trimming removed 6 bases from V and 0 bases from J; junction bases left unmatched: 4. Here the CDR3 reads CASSQGAPSGNTIYF. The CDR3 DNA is TGTGCCAGCAGCCAGGGGGCACCCTCTGGAAACACCATATATTTT.

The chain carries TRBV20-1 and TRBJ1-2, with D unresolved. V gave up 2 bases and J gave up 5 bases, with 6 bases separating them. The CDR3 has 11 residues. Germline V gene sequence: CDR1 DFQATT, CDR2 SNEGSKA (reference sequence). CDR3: CSARKEYGYTF. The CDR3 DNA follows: TGCAGTGCTAGAAAGGAATATGGCTACACCTTC.

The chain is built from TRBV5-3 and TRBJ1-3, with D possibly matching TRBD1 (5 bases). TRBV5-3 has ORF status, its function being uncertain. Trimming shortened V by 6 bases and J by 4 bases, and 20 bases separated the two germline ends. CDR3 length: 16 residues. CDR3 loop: CARTSSGGRLGNTIYF. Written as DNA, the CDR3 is TGTGCCAGAACCTCCTCCGGGGGACGTTTAGGAAACACCATATATTTT.

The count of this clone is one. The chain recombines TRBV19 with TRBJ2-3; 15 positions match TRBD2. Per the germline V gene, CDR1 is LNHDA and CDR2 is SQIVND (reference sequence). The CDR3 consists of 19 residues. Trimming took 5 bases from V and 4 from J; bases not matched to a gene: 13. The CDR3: CASSPGLAGGLGPADTQYF. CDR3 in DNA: TGTGCCAGTAGTCCGGGACTAGCGGGGGGCCTGGGTCCCGCAGATACGCAGTATTTT.

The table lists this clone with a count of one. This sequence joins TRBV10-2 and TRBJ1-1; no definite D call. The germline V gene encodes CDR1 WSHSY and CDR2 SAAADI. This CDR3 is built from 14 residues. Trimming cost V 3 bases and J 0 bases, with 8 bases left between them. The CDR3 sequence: CASSESSMNTEAFF. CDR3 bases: TGCGCCAGCAGTGAATCGTCTATGAACACTGAAGCTTTCTTT.